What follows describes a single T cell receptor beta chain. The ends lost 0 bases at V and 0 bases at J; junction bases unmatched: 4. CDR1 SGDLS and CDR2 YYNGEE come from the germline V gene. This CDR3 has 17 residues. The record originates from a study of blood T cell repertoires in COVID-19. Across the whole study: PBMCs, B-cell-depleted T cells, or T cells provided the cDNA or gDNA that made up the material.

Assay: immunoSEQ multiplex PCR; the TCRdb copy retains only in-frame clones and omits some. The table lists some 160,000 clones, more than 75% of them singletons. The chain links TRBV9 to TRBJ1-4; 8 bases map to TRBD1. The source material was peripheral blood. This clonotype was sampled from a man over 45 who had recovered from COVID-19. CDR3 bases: TGTGCCAGCAGCGTAGGCGTCAGGGGGCCAACTAATGAAAAACTGTTTTTT. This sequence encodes CASSVGVRGPTNEKLFF.